The 22 T cell receptor beta chains below come from one sample, sequenced in a study of blood T cell repertoires in COVID-19. TCRdb keeps only in-frame clones here, not all; method: immunoSEQ multiplex PCR. The sample comprises fewer than 100,000 clones, around 86% of which are singletons, and 4.5% to 5.5% rests with the top ten. Sequencing was performed on peripheral blood. These receptors were collected from a woman of 80 years or more with acute or convalescent COVID-19.

Written as DNA, the CDR3 is TGTGCCAGCTCACTCTCGACAGGGGACGGAGGGGAAAAACTGTTTTTT. This gives the protein CASSLSTGDGGEKLFF. The chain combines TRBV18 with TRBJ1-4; 8 bases agree with TRBD1. This CDR3 comprises 16 residues. The V gene's germline CDR1 is KGHSH and CDR2 LQKENI. V was pared by 4 bases and J by 8 bases, with 12 bases of the junction left unmatched.

The rearrangement joins TRBV5-5 to TRBJ2-6, with 9 bases matching TRBD1. The V gene's germline CDR1 is SGHKS and CDR2 YYEKEE (reference sequence). This CDR3 spans 18 amino acids. With V trimmed by 0 bases and J by 0 bases, 4 bases remained unmatched. The chain's CDR3 is CASSLGTGASSGANVLTF. The CDR3 nucleotides are TGTGCCAGCAGCTTGGGGACAGGGGCGAGCTCTGGGGCCAACGTCCTGACTTTC.

CDR3 region: CASSHQGTSGTGELFF. The CDR3, as DNA: TGTGCCAGCAGTCACCAGGGGACTAGCGGCACCGGGGAGCTGTTTTTT. The V and J genes are TRBV3-1 (or the pseudogene TRBV3-2) and TRBJ2-2; 11 nucleotides match TRBD2. Germline-derived CDR1 and CDR2 are LGHDT and YNNKEL (reference sequence). Trimming at V came to 6 bases and at J to 4 bases, leaving 7 bases not matched to a gene. The CDR3 has 16 residues.

V gene TRBV5-1 combines with J gene TRBJ1-1, with 7 positions matching TRBD1. With 0 bases clipped from V and 4 bases from J, the junction kept 6 bases outside the gene matches. The CDR3 is made up of 15 amino acids. Germline values: CDR1 SGHRS, CDR2 YFSETQ. CDR3 coding DNA: TGCGCCAGCAGCTTGGGACAGGGTTGGAGCACTGAAGCTTTCTTT. Translated: CASSLGQGWSTEAFF.

This clone was counted only a few times. The chain joins TRBV6-5 to TRBJ2-2; 7 bases map to TRBD1. This CDR3 comprises 12 residues. Losses at the gene ends were 10 bases for V and 6 bases for J; bases not matched to a gene: 5. The V gene's germline CDR1 is MNHEY and CDR2 SVGAGI. CDR3 in DNA: TGTGCCACCTACAGGGGTTCCGGGGAGCTGTTTTTT. Residues: CATYRGSGELFF.

V usage is TRBV12-5 and J usage is TRBJ2-3, with D unclear. Germline V CDR1 and CDR2: LGHNT, FRNRAP. This CDR3 contains 14 residues. Trimming shortened V by 2 bases and J by 5 bases, and 11 bases separated the two germline ends. The CDR3 region is CASGLLDSGDTQYF. CDR3 DNA: TGTGCTAGTGGTTTGCTAGATTCTGGAGATACGCAGTATTTT.

This clone came up a few times. The V and J genes are TRBV7-9 and TRBJ1-1; TRBD1 is a possible D gene (5 bases). Trimming took off 5 bases at V and 5 bases at J, with 18 bases between the two ends. From germline, CDR1 is SEHNR and CDR2 FQNEAQ (reference sequence). This CDR3 region has 15 residues. The chain's CDR3 is CASSTRVTGGTEAFF. The CDR3 region has the DNA TGTGCCAGCAGCACACGTGTCACGGGGGGGACTGAAGCTTTCTTT.

This sequence joins TRBV27 and TRBJ2-5; tentatively, D is TRBD2 (11 bases). Germline V gene data show CDR1 as MNHEY and CDR2 as SMNVEV (reference sequence). This CDR3 has 19 amino acids. Trimming removed 7 bases at V and 5 bases at J, with 32 bases between. For the CDR3, the DNA is TGTGCCAGCACGGAAGACAGGGGGCTAGCGGGGGGCCTCAGGGAGACCCAGTACTTC. Translation gives CASTEDRGLAGGLRETQYF.

The J gene is TRBJ2-3, the V gene TRBV19; 7 bases map to TRBD1. The germline CDR1 and CDR2 sequences are LNHDA and SQIVND (reference sequence). The CDR3 spans 14 residues. V lost 5 bases to trimming and J lost 4 bases; unmatched junction nucleotides: 6. The CDR3 DNA follows: TGTGCCAGTAGTTCTCGACAGGGCCCAGATACGCAGTATTTT. Its translation is CASSSRQGPDTQYF. Full variable domain (outside the CDR3, taken from reference TRBV19 and TRBJ2-3): DGGITQSPKYLFRKEGQNVTLSCEQNLNHDAMYWYRQDPGQGLRLIYYSQIVNDFQKGDIAEGYSVSREKKESFPLTVTSAQKNPTAFYLCASSSRQGPDTQYFGPGTRLTVL.

The V gene is TRBV5-1, the J gene TRBJ2-1, with 11 positions matching TRBD2. J lost 2 bases, V lost 4 bases, and 11 bases had no gene match. The CDR3 runs 18 residues. The germline V gene encodes CDR1 SGHRS and CDR2 YFSETQ. CDR3 sequence reads: CASSQTRTSGQTYNEQFF. CDR3 nucleotides: TGCGCCAGCAGCCAAACCCGGACTAGCGGGCAGACCTACAATGAGCAGTTCTTC.

The chain recombines TRBV4-3 with TRBJ1-4; D uncertain. The germline gives CDR1 LGHNA, CDR2 YSLEER. The CDR3 has 14 residues. V lost 1 base and J 7 bases, leaving 10 bases between the germline ends. Here the CDR3 DNA reads TGCGCCAGCAGCCAAGGACTCTCGGGTGAAAAACTGTTTTTT. This gives the protein CASSQGLSGEKLFF.

This sequence joins TRBV10-2 and TRBJ1-2, with 8 positions matching TRBD1. The trim removed 7 bases at V and 8 bases at J, leaving 9 bases unmatched. The germline V gene encodes CDR1 WSHSY and CDR2 SAAADI. The CDR3 contains 13 residues. The CDR3 protein is CASTTTGAAGYTF. The CDR3 nucleotides read TGCGCCAGCACCACGACAGGGGCGGCCGGCTACACCTTC.

This chain uses TRBV2 with TRBJ2-5; D may be TRBD1 (6 bases). This CDR3 region has 14 residues. Trimming took off 7 bases at V and 2 bases at J, with 14 bases between the two ends. From germline, CDR1 is SNHLY and CDR2 FYNNEI. The DNA of the CDR3 is TGTGCCAGCACAGTGGTAGGGGGACAAGAGACCCAGTACTTC. Residues: CASTVVGGQETQYF.

The V gene is TRBV14, the J gene TRBJ2-5; no clear D. The CDR3 totals 16 residues. Germline V gene data show CDR1 as SGHDN and CDR2 as FVKESK. Deletions cut 5 bases from V and 5 bases from J, with 21 bases between. The DNA of the CDR3 is TGTGCCAGCAGCTCCCCAAAAACCAGCGCCATGGAGACCCAGTACTTC. This codes for CASSSPKTSAMETQYF. Drawing the rest from reference TRBV14 and TRBJ2-5, the complete variable domain is EAGVTQFPSHSVIEKGQTVTLRCDPISGHDNLYWYRRVMGKEIKFLLHFVKESKQDESGMPNNRFLAERTGGTYSTLKVQPAELEDSGVYFCASSSPKTSAMETQYFGPGTRLLVL.

This clone was counted once. Other DNA sequences of this sample code for an identical CDR3. The chain joins TRBV4-2 to TRBJ1-2; tentative D call: TRBD1 (6 bases). Trimming shortened V by 3 bases and J by 5 bases, and 16 bases separated the two germline ends. The V gene's germline CDR1 is LGHNA and CDR2 YNFKEQ. CDR3 length: 15 residues. The CDR3 DNA reads as TGTGCCAGCAGCCATGCGACAGGTAGTGTGTATGGCTACACCTTC. This sequence encodes CASSHATGSVYGYTF.

The gene calls are TRBV6-6 and TRBJ1-6; possibly TRBD1 for D (6 bases). CDR1 and CDR2 (germline): MNHNY, SVGAGI (reference sequence). This CDR3 is built from 14 residues. V lost 9 bases to trimming and J lost 5 bases, with 14 bases between them. CDR3 region: CASSGDTNNSPLHF. Here the CDR3 DNA reads TGTGCCAGTAGTGGGGACACCAATAATTCACCCCTCCACTTT.

A single count supports this clone. This sequence joins TRBV25-1 and TRBJ1-1, with D possibly matching TRBD1 (6 bases). V lost 1 base and J lost 1, with 13 bases in between. The CDR3 totals 16 residues. Germline values: CDR1 MGHDK, CDR2 SYGVNS. The CDR3 loop is CASSELGQQGNTEAFF. CDR3 DNA sequence: TGTGCCAGCAGTGAATTAGGACAGCAGGGGAACACTGAAGCTTTCTTT.

The V gene is TRBV9, the J gene TRBJ1-2, with 10 nucleotides matching TRBD1. Unmatched junction bases numbered 6, after V lost 3 bases and J lost 4 bases. CDR3 length: 15 amino acids. CDR1 SGDLS and CDR2 YYNGEE come from the germline V gene. The CDR3, as DNA: TGTGCCAGCAGCGCCCAGACAGGGGGCCTCTATGGCTACACCTTC. Translated, it gives CASSAQTGGLYGYTF.

This clone was seen just once. The rearrangement joins TRBV5-6 to TRBJ1-5; TRBD1 matches 11 bases. Looked up from germline, CDR1 is SGHDT and CDR2 is YYEEEE. Trimming cost V 3 bases and J 0 bases; bases outside gene matches: 5. CDR3 length: 17 residues. This CDR3 is CASSSGTGGISNQPQHF. The CDR3 DNA is TGTGCCAGCAGCTCCGGGACAGGGGGGATTAGCAATCAGCCCCAGCATTTT.

CDR3 DNA: TGTGCCAGCAGCACGAGGGGGAAGTATAGCAATCAGCCCCAGCATTTT. It yields the protein CASSTRGKYSNQPQHF. The chain is built from TRBV5-6 and TRBJ1-5, with a weak D call TRBD1 (6 bases). The CDR3 has 16 residues. In germline, CDR1 is SGHDT, CDR2 YYEEEE. V was trimmed by 4 bases and J by 0 bases, leaving 14 bases between them.

The V gene is TRBV2, the J gene TRBJ2-4; 8 bases line up with TRBD2. With 2 bases clipped from V and 3 bases from J, the junction kept 3 bases outside the gene matches. Germline V gives CDR1 SNHLY, CDR2 FYNNEI. CDR3 size: 15 residues. In nucleotides, the CDR3 is TGTGCCAGCAGTGAAACTAGCGGTAACAAAAACATTCAGTACTTC. Residues: CASSETSGNKNIQYF.

V usage is TRBV19 and J usage is TRBJ2-5; 9 bases are shared with TRBD2. J was trimmed by 5 bases and V by 3 bases; bases with no gene match: 16. The germline V gene encodes CDR1 LNHDA and CDR2 SQIVND (reference sequence). CDR3 length: 18 amino acids. The CDR3 loop reads CASSIWSFSGGFGETQYF. DNA for the CDR3: TGTGCCAGTAGTATCTGGTCGTTTAGCGGGGGATTTGGGGAGACCCAGTACTTC.